A single sample is the source of the 20 T cell receptor beta chains below, sequenced in a study of blood T cell repertoires in COVID-19. The protocol was immunoSEQ multiplex PCR, while the TCRdb copy is restricted to in-frame clones and leaves out a portion. The table includes some 96,000 clones, less than 95% detected once. Sequencing was performed on peripheral blood. Receptors were obtained from a man aged 60-69 years with acute or convalescent COVID-19.

V gene TRBV20-1 combines with J gene TRBJ1-1, with D possibly matching TRBD1 (5 bases). The length of the CDR3 is 13 residues. Trimming cost V 3 bases and J 1 base, with 9 bases left between them. In germline, CDR1 is DFQATT, CDR2 SNEGSKA (reference sequence). CDR3 DNA sequence: TGCAGTGCTAGTGTGGGGCGGAACACTGAAGCTTTCTTT. Translating it yields CSASVGRNTEAFF.

For the CDR3, the DNA is TGTGCCAGTATTTCACTGGGGACAGGGCCATCCCGCAGCAATCAGCCCCAGCATTTT. The encoded protein is CASISLGTGPSRSNQPQHF. This chain connects TRBV19 to TRBJ1-5, with TRBD1 identical over 9 bases. Losses at the gene ends were 7 bases for V and 1 base for J; bases not matched to a gene: 17. This CDR3 region has 19 residues. CDR1 and CDR2 (germline): LNHDA, SQIVND (reference sequence).

This clone appeared a few times. J is TRBJ2-3 and V is TRBV15; D possibly corresponds to TRBD1 (5 bases). The length of the CDR3 is 16 residues. Germline loops: CDR1 LNHNV, CDR2 YYDKDF (reference sequence). Trimming cost V 5 bases and J 0 bases, with 15 bases left between them. The CDR3 loop reads CATSARTRSSTDTQYF. CDR3 DNA: TGTGCCACCAGCGCTCGGACACGATCTAGCACAGATACGCAGTATTTT.

V and J are TRBV15 and TRBJ1-1; 10 bases line up with TRBD1. This CDR3 contains 16 residues. Looked up from germline, CDR1 is LNHNV and CDR2 is YYDKDF (reference sequence). The J segment lost 6 bases and the V segment lost 3 bases, leaving 10 bases of the junction unmatched. The CDR3 region is CATSRETGGKEAEAFF. CDR3 coding DNA: TGTGCCACCAGCAGGGAGACAGGGGGCAAAGAAGCTGAAGCTTTCTTT.

The V and J genes are TRBV5-1 and TRBJ1-3; D possibly corresponds to TRBD1 (6 bases). Germline V gene lookup returns CDR1 SGHRS and CDR2 YFSETQ. This CDR3 comprises 15 residues. Trimming took 3 bases from V and 0 from J, leaving 10 bases between them. The CDR3 coding sequence is TGCGCCAGCAGCTACGGGACAACCTCTGGAAACACCATATATTTT. Amino acid sequence: CASSYGTTSGNTIYF.

This clone was found once. The rearrangement uses TRBV2 and TRBJ1-3, with D possibly TRBD1 on 5 matching bases. The CDR3 is made up of 16 amino acids. V gave up 5 bases and J gave up 0 bases, with 14 bases separating them. Germline CDR1 is SNHLY and CDR2 is FYNNEI. The CDR3 is CASSLQASISGNTIYF. The CDR3 DNA reads TGTGCCAGCAGTCTACAGGCCAGCATCTCTGGAAACACCATATATTTT.

The count of this clone is one. The chain uses TRBV27 and TRBJ1-6; 8 bases align to TRBD1. Trimming cost V 5 bases and J 7 bases; bases outside gene matches: 7. Germline V gene lookup returns CDR1 MNHEY and CDR2 SMNVEV (reference sequence). This CDR3 is built from 15 residues. CDR3 sequence: CASSAWTGNNSPLHF. The CDR3 DNA follows: TGTGCCAGCAGTGCTTGGACAGGGAACAATTCACCCCTCCACTTT.

This clone occurred once. This chain links TRBV27 with TRBJ1-2, with D maybe TRBD1 (5 bases). This CDR3 is 14 amino acids long. V was pared by 4 bases and J by 3 bases, with 12 bases between. Germline V gene lookup returns CDR1 MNHEY and CDR2 SMNVEV (reference sequence). In nucleotides, the CDR3 is TGTGCCAGCAGTTACAACGGGGGATACTATGGCTACACCTTC. It codes for CASSYNGGYYGYTF.

The genes are TRBV4-2 and TRBJ2-3, with a possible D match to TRBD1 (5 bases). V was cut by 0 bases and J by 6 bases, with 10 bases left in between. The CDR3 runs to 14 residues. Germline loops: CDR1 LGHNA, CDR2 YNFKEQ. The CDR3 nucleotides read TGTGCCAGCAGCCAAGATAAGGGGCTGGATACGCAGTATTTT. Amino acid sequence: CASSQDKGLDTQYF.

This sequence joins TRBV5-5 and TRBJ2-6, with D possibly being TRBD1 (5 bases). Trimming took 3 bases from V and 4 from J, leaving 20 bases between them. The germline CDR1 and CDR2 sequences are SGHKS and YYEKEE (reference sequence). The CDR3 runs 18 residues. CDR3 DNA: TGTGCCAGCAGCTCCCAGGGCTCAGGTACATCAGGGGCCAACGTCCTGACTTTC. It translates to CASSSQGSGTSGANVLTF.

The chain couples TRBV4-1 to TRBJ2-6; D unclear. Germline-derived CDR1 and CDR2 are MGHRA and YSYEKL. CDR3 size: 17 residues. V gave up 2 bases and J gave up 4 bases, with 15 bases separating them. The CDR3 bases are TGCGCCAGCAGCCAACTCGACATGTTACCCGGGGCCAACGTCCTGACTTTC. The encoded protein is CASSQLDMLPGANVLTF.

The chain links TRBV3-1 (or the pseudogene TRBV3-2) to TRBJ1-1, with D maybe TRBD1 (5 bases). Germline loops: CDR1 LGHDT, CDR2 YNNKEL (reference sequence). V was clipped by 5 bases and J by 1 base, with 11 bases between them. CDR3 length: 14 residues. DNA for the CDR3: TGTGCCAGCAGCGGGCGGGGGAAGAACACTGAAGCTTTCTTT. Translated, it gives CASSGRGKNTEAFF.

CDR3 sequence: CASSQGPLSQGAGTGELFF. CDR3 coding DNA: TGCGCCAGCAGCCAAGGTCCCCTGAGTCAGGGGGCAGGAACCGGGGAGCTGTTTTTT. The chain couples TRBV4-1 to TRBJ2-2; 8 nucleotides match TRBD1. The CDR3 loop spans 19 amino acids. Looked up from germline, CDR1 is MGHRA and CDR2 is YSYEKL. J gave up 5 bases and V 1 base, and 15 bases lay outside the gene matches.

The J gene is TRBJ2-6, the V gene TRBV7-9; D perhaps matches TRBD1 (5 bases). Germline-derived CDR1 and CDR2 are SEHNR and FQNEAQ (reference sequence). Trimming left V 8 bases short and J 0 bases short, with 8 bases between. The CDR3 has 14 residues. Written as DNA, the CDR3 is TGTGCCAGCCAGGGAAGCTCTGGGGCCAACGTCCTGACTTTC. This translates into CASQGSSGANVLTF.

In its sample, this clone was seen once. V is TRBV7-2 and J is TRBJ2-1; 7 bases map to TRBD1. Germline V CDR1 and CDR2: SGHTA, FQGNSA. V dropped 1 base and J dropped 8; count of bases not matched to a gene: 11. The CDR3 sequence is 16 residues long. CDR3 nucleotide sequence: TGTGCCAGCAGCTTAGGTCCAGGGGGTACGGGATATGAGCAGTTCTTC. Protein product: CASSLGPGGTGYEQFF.

The chain carries TRBV7-9 and TRBJ1-2; possibly TRBD1 for D (6 bases). The ends were cut back, 5 bases at V and 2 bases at J, with 12 bases in the middle. This CDR3 comprises 14 residues. CDR1 is SEHNR, CDR2 FQNEAQ, per germline (reference sequence). The CDR3 nucleotides are TGTGCCAGCAGCCCCAGGGGATACAACTATGGCTACACCTTC. This gives the protein CASSPRGYNYGYTF.

The rearrangement joins TRBV2 to TRBJ1-1; tentative D call: TRBD1 (6 bases). In germline, CDR1 is SNHLY, CDR2 FYNNEI. V shed 5 bases and J shed 3 bases, with 10 bases lying between them. The CDR3 totals 13 residues. For the CDR3, the DNA is TGTGCCAGCAGTCTCGAGGGGGACACTGAAGCTTTCTTT. Protein product: CASSLEGDTEAFF.

Concerning this clone itself: Different DNA sequences within this sample yield the same CDR3. V and J are TRBV5-1 and TRBJ2-2, with D uncertain. In germline, CDR1 is SGHRS, CDR2 YFSETQ. Between the trimmed V and J ends, which lost 0 bases and 1 base, there was a span of 4 bases. This CDR3 spans 14 amino acids. CDR3 nucleotides: TGCGCCAGCAGCTTGGACAGGAACACCGGGGAGCTGTTTTTT. Translating gives CASSLDRNTGELFF.

This rearrangement joins TRBV18 to TRBJ1-2; 7 nucleotides line up with TRBD1. J was trimmed by 7 bases and V by 3 bases; bases with no gene match: 8. Per germline, CDR1 KGHSH and CDR2 LQKENI. This CDR3 has 14 residues. DNA of the CDR3: TGTGCCAGCTCACCGGCACAGGGGATGAGTGGCTACACCTTC. Amino acid sequence: CASSPAQGMSGYTF. The full variable domain, completed using reference TRBV18 and TRBJ1-2, is NAGVMQNPRHLVRRRGQEARLRCSPMKGHSHVYWYRQLPEEGLKFMVYLQKENIIDESGMPKERFSAEFPKEGPSILRIQQVVRGDSAAYFCASSPAQGMSGYTFGSGTRLTVV.

CDR3 nucleotides: TGTGCCAGTAGTAACAGGGTGAACACTGAAGCTTTCTTT. This codes for CASSNRVNTEAFF. The J gene is TRBJ1-1, the V gene TRBV19; possible D gene TRBD1, 6 bases. V was pared by 4 bases and J by 0 bases, with 6 bases between. Germline assignment: CDR1 LNHDA and CDR2 SQIVND (reference sequence). The CDR3 spans 13 residues.